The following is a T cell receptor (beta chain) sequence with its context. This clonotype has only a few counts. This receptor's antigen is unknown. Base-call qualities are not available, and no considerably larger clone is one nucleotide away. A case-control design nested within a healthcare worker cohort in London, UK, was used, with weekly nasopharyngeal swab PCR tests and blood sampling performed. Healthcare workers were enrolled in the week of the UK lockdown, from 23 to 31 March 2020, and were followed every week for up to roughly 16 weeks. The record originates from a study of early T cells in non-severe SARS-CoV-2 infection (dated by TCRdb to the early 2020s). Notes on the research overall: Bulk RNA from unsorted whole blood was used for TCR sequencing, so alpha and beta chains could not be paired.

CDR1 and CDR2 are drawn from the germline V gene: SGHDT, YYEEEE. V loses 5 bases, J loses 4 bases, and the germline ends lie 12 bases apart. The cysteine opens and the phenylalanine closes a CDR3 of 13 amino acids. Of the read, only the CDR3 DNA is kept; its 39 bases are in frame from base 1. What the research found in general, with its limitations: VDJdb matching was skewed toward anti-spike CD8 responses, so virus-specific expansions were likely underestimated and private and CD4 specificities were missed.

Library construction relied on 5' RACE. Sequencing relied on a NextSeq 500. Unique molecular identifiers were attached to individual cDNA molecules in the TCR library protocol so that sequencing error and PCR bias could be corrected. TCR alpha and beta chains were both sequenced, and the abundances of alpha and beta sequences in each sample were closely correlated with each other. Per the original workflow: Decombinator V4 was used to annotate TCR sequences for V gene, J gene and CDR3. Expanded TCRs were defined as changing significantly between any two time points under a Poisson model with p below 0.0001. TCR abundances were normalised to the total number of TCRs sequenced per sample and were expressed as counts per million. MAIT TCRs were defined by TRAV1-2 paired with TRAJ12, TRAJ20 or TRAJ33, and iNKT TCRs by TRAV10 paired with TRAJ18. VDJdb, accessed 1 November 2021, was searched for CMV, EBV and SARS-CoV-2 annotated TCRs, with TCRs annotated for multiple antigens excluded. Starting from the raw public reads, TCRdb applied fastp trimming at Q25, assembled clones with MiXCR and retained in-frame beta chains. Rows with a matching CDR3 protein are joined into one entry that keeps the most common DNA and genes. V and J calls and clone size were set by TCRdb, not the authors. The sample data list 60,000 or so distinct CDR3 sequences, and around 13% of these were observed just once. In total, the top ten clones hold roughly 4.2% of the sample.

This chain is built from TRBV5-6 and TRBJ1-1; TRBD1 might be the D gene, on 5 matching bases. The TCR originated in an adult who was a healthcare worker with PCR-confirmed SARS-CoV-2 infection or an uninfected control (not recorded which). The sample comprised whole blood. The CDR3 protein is CASSRGVTTEAFF. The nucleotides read TGTGCCAGCAGTAGAGGGGTGACCACTGAAGCTTTCTTT.